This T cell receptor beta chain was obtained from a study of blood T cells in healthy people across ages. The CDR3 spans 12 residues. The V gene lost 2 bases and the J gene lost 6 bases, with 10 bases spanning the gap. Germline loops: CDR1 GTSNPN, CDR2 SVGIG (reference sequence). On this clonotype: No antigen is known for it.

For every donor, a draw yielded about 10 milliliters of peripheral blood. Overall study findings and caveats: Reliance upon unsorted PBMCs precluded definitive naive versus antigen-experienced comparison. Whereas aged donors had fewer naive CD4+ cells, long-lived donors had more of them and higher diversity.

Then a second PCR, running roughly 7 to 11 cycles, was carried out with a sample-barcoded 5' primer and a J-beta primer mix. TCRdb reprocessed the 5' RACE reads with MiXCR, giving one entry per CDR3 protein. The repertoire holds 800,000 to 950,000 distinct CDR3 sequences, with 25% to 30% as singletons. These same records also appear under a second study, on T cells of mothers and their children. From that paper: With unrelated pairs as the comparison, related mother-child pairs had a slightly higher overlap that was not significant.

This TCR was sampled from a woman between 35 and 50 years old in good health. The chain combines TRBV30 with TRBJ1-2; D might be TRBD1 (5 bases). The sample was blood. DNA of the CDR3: TGTGCCTGGAGTTTCGGGGGGGATGGCTACACCTTC. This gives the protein CAWSFGGDGYTF.